One sample yielded the 32 T cell receptor beta chains listed below, sequenced in a study of T cells expressing NK-cell markers. TCRdb re-called the 5' RACE reads; one entry per CDR3 protein, DNA not given. This sample's clone table lists a few hundred thousand distinct CDR3 sequences. Sequenced material: blood T cells: a sorted CD56 or NKG2C T cell subset, CD4+ or CD8+ T cells, or bulk PBMC T cells (not recorded which). The receptors stem from a man aged 18 to 70 in good health.

V and J are TRBV15 and TRBJ1-2. The CDR3 covers 15 residues. Per the germline V gene, CDR1 is LNHNV and CDR2 is YYDKDF (reference sequence). This CDR3 reads CATSRDLEDGVRYTF.

V usage is TRBV28 and J usage is TRBJ1-1; TCRdb returns TRBD1, unconfirmable since there is no DNA. Looked up from germline, CDR1 is MDHEN and CDR2 is SYDVKM. CDR3 length equals 17 residues. Here the CDR3 reads CASPPPGTGDANTEAFF.

The V and J genes are TRBV4-1 and TRBJ2-3; TCRdb indicates TRBD1, and absent DNA this call remains unverified. This CDR3 contains 14 residues. Per germline, CDR1 MGHRA and CDR2 YSYEKL. This CDR3 is CASSQERPGDRQYF.

V is TRBV4-1 and J is TRBJ2-7; the TRBD1 assignment by TCRdb is unverifiable without DNA. The CDR3 loop spans 14 amino acids. Germline lookup yields CDR1 MGHRA and CDR2 YSYEKL. This CDR3 reads CASSQVASGGEQYF.

V gene TRBV7-9 combines with J gene TRBJ1-1; TCRdb picks TRBD1, but there is no DNA to check that call. The CDR3 consists of 14 residues. Germline V gives CDR1 SEHNR, CDR2 FQNEAQ (reference sequence). The CDR3 reads CASSLDGAFTEAFF.

The J gene is TRBJ1-1, the V gene TRBV10-3; there is no DNA to check the TCRdb D call of TRBD1. CDR1 is ENHRY and CDR2 is SYGVKD in the germline V gene. The CDR3 runs to 15 residues. CDR3 residues: CAISDPGRGGTEAFF.

This chain connects TRBV28 to TRBJ2-4. The CDR3 sequence is 12 residues long. CDR1 and CDR2 from the germline V gene are MDHEN and SYDVKM. The CDR3 sequence: CASSLRWNIQYF.

The rearrangement joins TRBV18 to TRBJ1-1; there is no DNA to check the TCRdb D call of TRBD1. Germline V gives CDR1 KGHSH, CDR2 LQKENI. CDR3 length: 13 amino acids. The CDR3 is CASSNNRGTEAFF.

The chain recombines TRBV12-3 or TRBV12-4 with TRBJ1-1; without DNA, the TCRdb call of TRBD1 cannot be checked. This CDR3 region has 15 residues. The CDR3 protein is CASSLPGPLNTEAFF.

This chain joins TRBV6-5 and TRBJ2-1; lacking DNA, the TRBD1 call made by TCRdb goes unchecked. The CDR3 spans 17 residues. Germline V gives CDR1 MNHEY, CDR2 SVGAGI. The CDR3 spells CASSYSLPGGVYNEQFF.

The V gene is TRBV12-3 or TRBV12-4, the J gene TRBJ2-3; the D call of TRBD1 rests on TCRdb alone, since no DNA is present to check it. The CDR3 is 13 residues long. CDR3 sequence reads: CASSGDPGGTQYF.

The chain carries TRBV9 and TRBJ1-5. CDR3 length: 15 residues. CDR1 is SGDLS, CDR2 YYNGEE, per germline. This chain's CDR3 is CASSRGPTSNQPQHF.

The rearrangement links TRBV5-1 to TRBJ2-5; TCRdb selects TRBD2, and the lack of DNA leaves this call unchecked. Germline V CDR1 and CDR2: SGHRS, YFSETQ. This CDR3 spans 15 amino acids. This CDR3 reads CASSRTGLAEETQYF.

This chain connects TRBV29-1 to TRBJ1-2; TCRdb outputs TRBD1, but without DNA this stays unchecked. The CDR3 has 12 residues. Germline loops: CDR1 SQVTM, CDR2 ANQGSEA. This chain's CDR3 is CSVAGYGYGYTF.

The V gene is TRBV2, the J gene TRBJ2-3; TCRdb's D call of TRBD1 is untestable without DNA. Germline V lookup: CDR1 SNHLY, CDR2 FYNNEI. The CDR3 is 14 residues long. CDR3 loop: CASRAGTTTDTQYF.

The V call is TRBV19, the J call TRBJ2-5; there is no DNA to check the TCRdb D call of TRBD1. The germline gives CDR1 LNHDA, CDR2 SQIVND (reference sequence). CDR3 size: 15 residues. The CDR3 sequence is CASRNRGSPVETQYF.

V and J are TRBV6-5 and TRBJ1-3. The CDR3 totals 15 residues. Germline V CDR1 and CDR2: MNHEY, SVGAGI. The CDR3 protein is CASSYSRTPGNTIYF.

The V call is TRBV5-1, the J call TRBJ1-1; TCRdb selects TRBD1, and the lack of DNA leaves this call unchecked. Germline CDR1 and CDR2: SGHRS and YFSETQ. The CDR3 extends over 17 amino acids. The CDR3 sequence is CASSFYRGSRVDTEAFF.

V is TRBV6-1 and J is TRBJ2-3. Per germline, CDR1 MNHNS and CDR2 SASEGT. The CDR3 sequence is 14 residues long. CDR3 sequence reads: CASSGTDDTDTQYF.

V is TRBV7-6 and J is TRBJ2-5; without DNA, the TCRdb call of TRBD2 cannot be checked. Germline V gene sequence: CDR1 SGHVS, CDR2 FNYEAQ. This CDR3 comprises 15 residues. The CDR3 spells CASSFGADLRETQYF.

V gene TRBV9 combines with J gene TRBJ2-3; TCRdb lists TRBD1, though no DNA is available to test this call. This CDR3 is built from 17 residues. CDR1 and CDR2 (germline): SGDLS, YYNGEE. CDR3 amino acids: CASSARQGDAGADTQYF. The full variable domain, with the rest looked up from reference TRBV9 and TRBJ2-3, is DSGVTQTPKHLITATGQRVTLRCSPRSGDLSVYWYQQSLDQGLQFLIQYYNGEERAKGNILERFSAQQFPDLHSELNLSSLELGDSALYFCASSARQGDAGADTQYFGPGTRLTVL.

This chain connects TRBV10-3 to TRBJ2-7; with no DNA, the TCRdb D assignment of TRBD1 cannot be verified. Looked up from germline, CDR1 is ENHRY and CDR2 is SYGVKD. The CDR3 spans 15 residues. CDR3 loop: CAISAREGGAYEQYF.

The genes are TRBV7-9 and TRBJ2-5. The CDR3 covers 13 residues. CDR1 SEHNR and CDR2 FQNEAQ come from the germline V gene (reference sequence). CDR3 region: CASSRGGRETQYF.

This chain uses TRBV6-1 with TRBJ1-5; the D call of TRBD1 rests on TCRdb alone, since no DNA is present to check it. The germline CDR1 and CDR2 sequences are MNHNS and SASEGT. The CDR3 is 15 residues long. CDR3 sequence: CASRLTGSYNQPQHF.

The chain is built from TRBV6-6 and TRBJ2-7; TCRdb selects TRBD1, and the lack of DNA leaves this call unchecked. CDR3 length: 12 amino acids. Germline CDR1 MNHNY, CDR2 SVGAGI (reference sequence). The CDR3 sequence: CASSFTGTEQYF.

The chain recombines TRBV5-4 with TRBJ2-3; TCRdb selects TRBD1, and the lack of DNA leaves this call unchecked. This CDR3 region has 16 residues. Germline V CDR1 and CDR2: SGHNT, YYREEE (reference sequence). The CDR3 reads CASSLPGQGGTDTQYF. Based on the CDR3 plus reference TRBV5-4 and TRBJ2-3, the full variable domain is ETGVTQSPTHLIKTRGQQVTLRCSSQSGHNTVSWYQQALGQGPQFIFQYYREEENGRGNFPPRFSGLQFPNYSSELNVNALELDDSALYLCASSLPGQGGTDTQYFGPGTRLTVL.

V usage is TRBV18 and J usage is TRBJ2-5. Looked up from germline, CDR1 is KGHSH and CDR2 is LQKENI. The CDR3 loop spans 13 amino acids. CDR3 sequence reads: CASSPDLSGTQYF.

The chain combines TRBV7-8 with TRBJ1-2. This CDR3 is built from 17 residues. The germline V gene has CDR1 SGHVS and CDR2 FQNEAQ. Here the CDR3 reads CASSSRNGVGFGYGYTF.

The genes are TRBV7-9 and TRBJ2-7; TCRdb's D call of TRBD1 is untestable without DNA. CDR1 is SEHNR and CDR2 is FQNEAQ in the germline V gene (reference sequence). This CDR3 is built from 13 residues. CDR3 in amino acids: CASSNDRPYEQYF.

The CDR3 protein is CASSVGGRATNEKLFF. The chain couples TRBV9 to TRBJ1-4. This CDR3 is 16 amino acids long. The germline V gene has CDR1 SGDLS and CDR2 YYNGEE.

V gene TRBV2 combines with J gene TRBJ2-5. The CDR3 is made up of 13 amino acids. The germline V gene encodes CDR1 SNHLY and CDR2 FYNNEI. The CDR3 protein is CASSRRSHGVKYF.

The gene calls are TRBV7-9 and TRBJ2-5; the TCRdb call, TRBD1, lacks DNA for checking. CDR1 SEHNR and CDR2 FQNEAQ come from the germline V gene (reference sequence). The CDR3 has 15 amino acids. The CDR3 loop is CASSATGDSQETQYF.